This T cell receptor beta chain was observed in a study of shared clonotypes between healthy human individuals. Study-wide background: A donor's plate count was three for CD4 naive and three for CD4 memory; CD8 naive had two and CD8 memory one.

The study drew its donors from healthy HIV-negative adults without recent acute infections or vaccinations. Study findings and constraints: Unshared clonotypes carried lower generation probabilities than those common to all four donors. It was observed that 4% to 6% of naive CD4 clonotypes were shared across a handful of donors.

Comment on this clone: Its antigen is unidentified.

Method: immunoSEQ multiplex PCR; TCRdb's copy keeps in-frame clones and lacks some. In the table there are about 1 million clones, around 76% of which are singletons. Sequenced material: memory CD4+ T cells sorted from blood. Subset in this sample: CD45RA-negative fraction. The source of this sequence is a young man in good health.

The CDR3 DNA reads TGTGCCAGCAGCGTAGCTCCCAGCGGGGGGGCGATGGATACGCAGTATTTT. Its translation is CASSVAPSGGAMDTQYF. The chain links TRBV9 to TRBJ2-3, with 10 bases that match TRBD2. Germline V gene lookup returns CDR1 SGDLS and CDR2 YYNGEE. Germline trimming cut 0 bases from V and 6 bases from J; bases unmatched to any gene: 10. This CDR3 comprises 17 residues.